Listed here is a single T cell receptor beta chain. This sample is part of a study of Ad26.COV2.S vaccination and SARS-CoV-2 variants. Clones were sequenced by immunoSEQ multiplex PCR, and TCRdb holds only the in-frame ones, with some missing. The table has roughly 510,000 clones, roughly 87% seen once. Stated treatment: some 20 received Ad26.COV2.S at low or high dose, single or two shots; 5 received placebo; per-sample allocation not given. Specimens were obtained on day 63 following the first vaccine or placebo injection. An Ad26 vector that expressed Wuhan-strain SARS-CoV-2 spike constituted the vaccine. Trimming pared 0 bases from V and 7 bases from J, leaving 8 bases between. This CDR3 region has 13 residues. Looked up from germline, CDR1 is SGDLS and CDR2 is YYNGEE.

This TCR was sampled from a person aged 18-65 years who received the Ad26.COV2.S COVID-19 vaccine or a placebo. The sequencing here drew on peripheral blood, taken in a trial of Ad26.COV2.S vaccine versus placebo. The chain joins TRBV9 to TRBJ1-5, with D tentatively TRBD1 (5 bases). For the CDR3, the DNA is TGTGCCAGCAGCGTAGAGGGGTTGCAGCCCCAGCATTTT. Translating gives CASSVEGLQPQHF.